This TCR beta chain emerged from a study of shared T cell receptors in the human thymus. This table comes from immunoSEQ multiplex PCR, and its TCRdb copy is limited to in-frame clones, with some not included. The top ten hold roughly 0.01% of the sample, which has 650,000 to 950,000 clones, roughly 88% seen once. Trimming took off 1 base at V and 0 bases at J, with 11 bases between the two ends. Germline V gene lookup returns CDR1 SGDLS and CDR2 YYNGEE. This CDR3 has 16 residues. These sequences were also reported in another study, on human thymus T cells. This second study notes: Resections obtained during corrective heart surgery supplied the thymus tissue. Blood and thymic repertoires both appeared biased in V and J gene usage.

This rearrangement joins TRBV9 to TRBJ2-1; D possibly corresponds to TRBD1 (6 bases). What was sequenced was thymocytes. The receptor was derived from a girl under three years old with a congenital heart defect. CDR3 nucleotides: TGTGCCAGCAGCGTATCCGGACAGAGCTCCTACAATGAGCAGTTCTTC. It translates to CASSVSGQSSYNEQFF.